The 26 T cell receptor beta chains below come from one sample, sequenced in a study of T cells in Graves' hyperthyroidism and ophthalmopathy. TCR beta CDR3 regions were amplified from RNA transcripts. Using the HTBI primer set, a first-round RT-PCR was run on the TCR CDR3. TCRdb itself ran the multiplex PCR reads through MiXCR, one entry per CDR3 protein. In the table there are hundreds of thousands of distinct CDR3 sequences, 46% of which are singletons. Sequenced material: peripheral blood or thyroid tissue (not recorded which). The receptors originated from a young woman with Graves' hyperthyroidism.

This clonotype has a handful of counts. The CDR3 DNA sequence: TGCGCCAGCAGCCAAGACGACAGGGACACCTACGAGCAGTACTTC. This encodes CASSQDDRDTYEQYF. This chain links TRBV4-3 with TRBJ2-7; 7 bases line up with TRBD1. Germline-derived CDR1 and CDR2 are LGHNA and YSLEER. The length of the CDR3 is 15 residues. Unmatched junction bases numbered 4, after V lost 0 bases and J lost 2 bases.

Of note for this clonotype: Since a much larger clone is just one base distant, this may be a read error. The chain combines TRBV12-1 with TRBJ1-6. TRBV12-1 is termed a pseudogene. The CDR3 runs to 14 residues. The CDR3 sequence is CASSFTPRNSPLHF. CDR3 coding DNA: TGTGCCAGCAGCTTTACCCCGCGCAATTCACCCCTCCACTTT.

This clonotype was detected many times. This chain links TRBV7-2 with TRBJ2-7, with TRBD1 matching 8 bases. The trim removed 6 bases at V and 6 bases at J, leaving 10 bases unmatched. The CDR3 extends over 14 amino acids. Germline-derived CDR1 and CDR2 are SGHTA and FQGNSA. The CDR3 coding sequence is TGTGCCAGCAGTTCCTGGCAGGGGGCTAGCGAGCAGTACTTC. Encoded protein: CASSSWQGASEQYF.

This clonotype has a handful of counts. The chain uses TRBV14 and TRBJ2-7; TRBD1 might be the D (5 bases). This CDR3 region has 12 residues. Trimming removed 1 base from V and 8 bases from J, with 9 bases in between. Germline V lookup: CDR1 SGHDN, CDR2 FVKESK. The CDR3 is CASSQVRTKQYF. The CDR3 DNA reads TGTGCCAGCAGCCAAGTGAGGACAAAGCAGTACTTC.

This clonotype appeared a few times. This sequence joins TRBV24-1 and TRBJ2-5, with 7 positions matching TRBD1. V gave up 3 bases and J gave up 3 bases; unmatched junction bases: 9. CDR3 size: 16 residues. Germline loops: CDR1 KGHDR, CDR2 SFDVKD. The CDR3 protein is CATSDTQRQGKETQYF. The CDR3 nucleotides are TGTGCCACCAGTGATACCCAGAGACAGGGAAAAGAGACCCAGTACTTC.

A remark on this clonotype: This may come from a read error, since a much larger clone is one base off. V is TRBV2 and J is TRBJ1-4, with 10 positions matching TRBD1. Germline assignment: CDR1 SNHLY and CDR2 FYNNEI. V gave up 8 bases and J gave up 6 bases; unmatched junction bases: 6. This CDR3 is 14 amino acids long. DNA for the CDR3: TGTGCCAGCGGAGCCGGGACAGGGGATGAAAAACTGTTTTTT. Its protein is CASGAGTGDEKLFF.

The chain is built from TRBV12-5 and TRBJ2-7; D not certain. Germline CDR1 reads LGHNT; CDR2 reads FRNRAP. Trimming took off 9 bases at V and 4 bases at J, with 4 bases between the two ends. The CDR3 spans 9 residues. As DNA, the CDR3 is TGTGCTAGCGTATACGAGCAGTACTTC. Translation gives CASVYEQYF.

The gene calls are TRBV20-1 and TRBJ2-5, with 8 bases aligning to TRBD2. The junction had 6 bases not matched to a gene; V was cut back by 2 bases and J by 1 base. The CDR3 loop spans 15 amino acids. Germline CDR1 reads DFQATT; CDR2 reads SNEGSKA (reference sequence). For the CDR3, the DNA is TGCAGTGCTAGAAGTATAGCGGGGACCCAAGAGACCCAGTACTTC. It specifies CSARSIAGTQETQYF.

V gene TRBV25-1 combines with J gene TRBJ1-1; no clear D gene. Germline V gives CDR1 MGHDK, CDR2 SYGVNS. This CDR3 has 17 amino acids. With 6 bases removed from V and 4 bases from J, the gap between germline ends came to 24 bases. The CDR3 loop is CASSQDEVAWVGTEAFF. The DNA for the CDR3 is TGTGCCAGCAGCCAGGATGAGGTCGCTTGGGTGGGCACTGAAGCTTTCTTT.

The V and J genes are TRBV7-9 and TRBJ1-1, with TRBD1 matching over 7 bases. Germline trimming cut 5 bases from V and 2 bases from J; bases unmatched to any gene: 8. The CDR3 spans 15 residues. Germline assignment: CDR1 SEHNR and CDR2 FQNEAQ (reference sequence). In nucleotides, the CDR3 is TGTGCCAGCAGCCAATTGGACAGGCTTAACACTGAAGCTTTCTTT. Translation: CASSQLDRLNTEAFF.

There are a few counts of this clonotype. The chain links TRBV7-2 to TRBJ1-1, with D unresolved. Trimming took off 5 bases at V and 3 bases at J, with 13 bases between the two ends. The CDR3 covers 14 residues. CDR1 and CDR2 (germline): SGHTA, FQGNSA. CDR3 in DNA: TGTGCCAGCAGCCAAGTTCCGGGCCACACTGAAGCTTTCTTT. As protein: CASSQVPGHTEAFF.

This clonotype came up a few times. A read error may be the cause here, since a much bigger clone is one base away. V gene TRBV20-1 combines with J gene TRBJ2-7; 7 bases are a match to TRBD2. The germline CDR1 and CDR2 sequences are DFQATT and SNEGSKA (reference sequence). This CDR3 contains 13 residues. The ends lost 3 bases at V and 4 bases at J; junction bases unmatched: 6. The CDR3 sequence: CSAREGGRYEQYF. The CDR3 DNA reads as TGCAGTGCTAGGGAGGGAGGGAGGTACGAGCAGTACTTC.

This chain connects TRBV2 to TRBJ1-1; unclear D gene. The CDR3 runs 14 residues. Germline assignment: CDR1 SNHLY and CDR2 FYNNEI. Trimming took 5 bases from V and 5 from J, leaving 15 bases between them. Written as DNA, the CDR3 is TGTGCCAGCAGTTCCAACCGCTGGGTTACTGAAGCTTTCTTT. Encoded protein: CASSSNRWVTEAFF.

This rearrangement joins TRBV7-2 to TRBJ1-5; D gene uncertain. V lost 6 bases and J lost 2, with 17 bases in between. Germline CDR1 reads SGHTA; CDR2 reads FQGNSA. CDR3 size: 16 residues. The CDR3 DNA reads TGTGCCAGCAGTCCCGGGAGGTTATTCGGCAATCAGCCCCAGCATTTT. It encodes CASSPGRLFGNQPQHF.

This clonotype was observed many times. This chain uses TRBV25-1 with TRBJ2-5, with 7 bases that match TRBD1. The ends lost 9 bases at V and 2 bases at J; junction bases unmatched: 3. The CDR3 is 12 residues long. Germline lookup yields CDR1 MGHDK and CDR2 SYGVNS. This CDR3 is CARGQQQETQYF. DNA for the CDR3: TGTGCCAGGGGACAGCAGCAAGAGACCCAGTACTTC.

The V call is TRBV19, the J call TRBJ1-1; TRBD1 agrees at 9 bases. V shed 7 bases and J 4 bases; nucleotides not matched to a gene: 10. From germline, CDR1 is LNHDA and CDR2 SQIVND (reference sequence). The CDR3 has 15 residues. The CDR3 nucleotides are TGTGCCAGTACCACAAACGGACAGGGGAGCACTGAAGCTTTCTTT. Encoded protein: CASTTNGQGSTEAFF.

This clonotype was seen a handful of times. This chain's CDR3 is CASSVGGAATNEKLFF. CDR3 DNA sequence: TGTGCCAGCAGCGTAGGCGGGGCAGCAACTAATGAAAAACTGTTTTTT. The chain recombines TRBV2 with TRBJ1-4, with D maybe TRBD1 (5 bases). The CDR3 is made up of 16 amino acids. V lost 6 bases, J lost 0 bases, and 14 bases lay in between. CDR1 is SNHLY, CDR2 FYNNEI, per germline.

This clonotype was counted many times. This rearrangement joins TRBV7-9 to TRBJ2-7, with D unclear. Germline lookup yields CDR1 SEHNR and CDR2 FQNEAQ (reference sequence). V lost 5 bases, J lost 0 bases, and 11 bases lay in between. This CDR3 contains 14 residues. CDR3 amino acids: CASSDPKHSYEQYF. DNA of the CDR3: TGTGCCAGCAGCGATCCCAAGCACTCCTACGAGCAGTACTTC. Complete variable domain (other parts from reference TRBV7-9 and TRBJ2-7): DTGVSQNPRHKITKRGQNVTFRCDPISEHNRLYWYRQTLGQGPEFLTYFQNEAQLEKSRLLSDRFSAERPKGSFSTLEIQRTEQGDSAMYLCASSDPKHSYEQYFGPGTRLTVT.

Ten or more counts support this clonotype. The rearrangement links TRBV9 to TRBJ1-2, with D unclear. The CDR3 loop spans 13 amino acids. V was pared by 4 bases and J by 8 bases, with 15 bases between. CDR1 and CDR2 (germline): SGDLS, YYNGEE. This CDR3 is CASSNTPVEGYTF. For the CDR3, the DNA is TGTGCCAGCAGCAACACGCCGGTGGAGGGCTACACCTTC.

This clonotype has more than one count but fewer than ten. The rearrangement uses TRBV2 and TRBJ1-4; no reliable D call. Trimming removed 7 bases from V and 7 bases from J, with 19 bases in between. The CDR3 is made up of 15 amino acids. The germline V gene encodes CDR1 SNHLY and CDR2 FYNNEI. In nucleotides, the CDR3 is TGTGCCAGCAAAACAGTCGCACAGAAGAGTGAAAAACTGTTTTTT. This codes for CASKTVAQKSEKLFF.

This clonotype was seen ten or more times. The gene calls are TRBV20-1 and TRBJ2-5, with no clear D. Trimming shortened V by 3 bases and J by 1 base, and 9 bases separated the two germline ends. The CDR3 spans 13 residues. Per germline, CDR1 DFQATT and CDR2 SNEGSKA (reference sequence). In DNA form, the CDR3 reads TGCAGTGCTAGTGCATGGAGCCAAGAGACCCAGTACTTC. Translating gives CSASAWSQETQYF.

This clonotype showed up just once. Here the CDR3 DNA reads TGTGCCACCAGTGGCAGGGCAGGCGGGGCCAACGTCCTGACTTTC. Translated, it gives CATSGRAGGANVLTF. This rearrangement joins TRBV24-1 to TRBJ2-6, with a weak D call TRBD1 (5 bases). The V gene's germline CDR1 is KGHDR and CDR2 SFDVKD. Trimming shortened V by 5 bases and J by 4 bases, and 11 bases separated the two germline ends. The CDR3 length is 15 residues.

The chain combines TRBV20-1 with TRBJ1-2, with 9 bases lining up with TRBD1. Trimming cost V 6 bases and J 0 bases; bases outside gene matches: 2. Germline V gives CDR1 DFQATT, CDR2 SNEGSKA (reference sequence). The CDR3 extends over 13 amino acids. CDR3 region: CSAGTGSNYGYTF. The CDR3 DNA follows: TGCAGTGCGGGGACAGGGTCTAACTATGGCTACACCTTC.

Concerning this clonotype itself: This may be a read error: a much more frequent sequence differs by one nucleotide. The chain couples TRBV11-2 to TRBJ1-3; no definite D call. CDR3 length: 13 amino acids. Germline V gives CDR1 SGHAT, CDR2 FQNNGV. This chain's CDR3 is CASRRLSGNTTYF. In DNA, the CDR3 is TGTGCCAGCAGAAGGCTCTCTGGAAACACCACATATTTT.

As concerns this clonotype: A much larger clone differs by one base, so this may be a read error. CDR3 bases: TGTGCCACCAGTGATTCGGGACCTAATGAAAAACTGTTTTTT. Translation: CATSDSGPNEKLFF. The V gene is TRBV24-1, the J gene TRBJ1-4; D might be TRBD1 (5 bases). CDR1 is KGHDR and CDR2 is SFDVKD in the germline V gene. V was pared by 2 bases and J by 3 bases, with 6 bases between. This CDR3 is built from 14 residues.

This clonotype was found a few times. The chain has TRBV20-1 and TRBJ2-5; D is unresolved. Deletions cut 8 bases from V and 7 bases from J, with 5 bases between. The CDR3 has 8 amino acids. CDR1 and CDR2 from the germline V gene are DFQATT and SNEGSKA (reference sequence). The chain's CDR3 is CSWGTQYF. The CDR3 DNA sequence: TGCAGTTGGGGGACCCAGTACTTC.